The present TCR beta chain was sequenced within a study of T-cell memory formation after mild COVID-19 listed by TCRdb under 2021. About the study as a whole: TCR sequence clusters from the two donors were found to be largely donor specific. T-cell clones expanding and contracting after mild COVID-19 in two donors were tracked by longitudinal TCRalpha and TCRbeta repertoire sequencing. The cohort comprised two young, previously healthy adult volunteers, one female and one male.

The sequencer listed for this sample is Illumina NovaSeq 6000. TCRalpha and TCRbeta cDNA libraries were built by 5'RACE with constant-segment primers, adding sample barcodes and unique molecular identifiers. Trizol reagent was used to extract RNA from every sample. Library amplification was performed in two PCR steps, and a second sample barcode and Illumina TruSeq adapters were introduced in the second step. The libraries were sequenced on an Illumina NovaSeq using 2 x 150 bp paired-end reads. The study's processing was this. The reads were demultiplexed and collapsed into UMI-guided consensus sequences using migec v1.2.7. With mixcr v2.1.11, UMI consensuses were aligned to TRA and TRB V and J templates and assembled into clonotypes. A clonotype was counted as expanded or contracted only when both edgeR and NoisET called the clonotype significant, with the noise models trained on biological replicates. For edgeR calls, the cutoffs were a false discovery rate-adjusted p below 0.01 and a log2 fold-change threshold of 1. As an exploratory analysis of dynamics, max-normalized trajectories of the 1000 most abundant clonotypes were examined with PCA combined with hierarchical clustering. Each responding clone was given a CD4 or CD8 phenotype based on the CD4+ and CD8+ repertoires, which had been sequenced separately. TCRdb reanalyzed the raw reads on its own, using fastp at Q25 for trimming and MiXCR for clone calling, and kept in-frame beta chains. Rows matching on CDR3 protein sequence are summarized as one entry with the most common DNA and genes. The V and J calls come from TCRdb's annotation, not from the publication. Within this sample are about 430,000 distinct CDR3 sequences, with 20% to 25% of them counted one time only. Together, the top ten hold 8.8% of the sample.

The CDR3 covers 16 residues, taking in both the cysteine and the phenylalanine. Just CDR3 DNA is preserved here, 48 bases in frame from base 1. Reading the germline V gene gives CDR1 SGHTA and CDR2 FQGNSA. V is pared back by 1 base and J by 8 bases, with 15 bases lying between the germline termini. PBMCs were isolated by Ficoll-Paque density gradient centrifugation. General findings and caveats noted by the study authors: Some responding clones were detected in pre-infection memory, which suggested that pre-existing cross-reactive memory T cells had joined the SARS-CoV-2 response. Only a couple of mild cases were covered by the study, and larger cohorts that include severe cases with pre-infection samples were considered necessary. SARS-CoV-2 specificity was not confirmed for the second-wave clones peaking on day 37. From day 15 to 85, contracting clones showed balanced CD4/CD8 phenotypes, whereas a second wave of clones that expanded from day 15 to 37 leaned towards CD4+. Contracting CD4+ clones appeared mostly in the CM and EM memory subsets, whereas CD8+ clones were enriched in EMRA.

On this clonotype: Its antigen is unknown. The input lacks base qualities; no much larger clone sits a single base away.

Sequenced material: PBMCs or a T cell subset sorted from them (not recorded which). This TCR was recovered from an adult woman who had mild COVID-19 (a few samples of this study predate the infection). The sample titles of this study are shuffled in the database, so cell type and time point are left out; the donor was told from shared clones. The V and J segments used are TRBV7-2 and TRBJ1-6; the D region possibly corresponds to TRBD1 (6 bases align). The sequenced DNA is TGTGCCAGCAGCTTAGGCGGTTGGGCAGGGGATTCACCCCTCCACTTT. Translated, this gives CASSLGGWAGDSPLHF. The variable domain in full, with residues beyond the CDR3 obtained from the reference TRBV7-2 and TRBJ1-6 genes, is GAGVSQSPSNKVTEKGKDVELRCDPISGHTALYWYRQSLGQGLEFLIYFQGNSAPDKSGLPSDRFSAERTGGSVSTLTIQRTQQEDSAVYLCASSLGGWAGDSPLHFGNGTRLTVT.